A single sample is the source of the 8 T cell receptor beta chains below, sequenced in a study of T cell repertoires in cytomegalovirus infection. TCRdb ran MiXCR on the reads and lists one entry per CDR3 protein. Of about 80,000 distinct CDR3 sequences listed, more than 3.5% were seen once; the top ten hold 3.5% to 6%. Sequences were obtained from PBMCs. These TCRs come from a human donor in good health (CMV status not recorded). Some clones in this sample may be carry-over from other donors' samples.

The sample holds many counts of this clonotype. V gene TRBV7-9 combines with J gene TRBJ1-6, with D hard to call. Trimming removed 1 base from V and 9 bases from J, with 7 bases in between. The germline CDR1 and CDR2 sequences are SEHNR and FQNEAQ (reference sequence). CDR3 length: 13 amino acids. The CDR3 is CASSLEPTSPLHF. CDR3 in DNA: TGTGCCAGCAGCTTAGAGCCTACTTCACCCCTCCACTTT.

This clonotype was recorded many times. The chain links TRBV5-6 to TRBJ1-5; D possibly corresponds to TRBD1 (5 bases). Germline CDR1 SGHDT, CDR2 YYEEEE. CDR3 length: 19 residues. Trimming cost V 0 bases and J 4 bases, with 23 bases left between them. The CDR3 DNA sequence: TGTGCCAGCAGCTTGGCCCCACTTGATCCTGACAGTCTGAATCAGCCCCAGCATTTT. Its protein is CASSLAPLDPDSLNQPQHF.

This clonotype occurred many times. The rearrangement joins TRBV19 to TRBJ1-1; D remains unclear. Germline assignment: CDR1 LNHDA and CDR2 SQIVND (reference sequence). CDR3 size: 13 residues. Trimming stripped 10 bases from V and 3 bases from J, with 15 bases between. The chain's CDR3 is CATLDPLDTEAFF. The CDR3 DNA is TGTGCCACCCTCGACCCCTTGGACACTGAAGCTTTCTTT.

This clonotype was detected ten times or more. The chain carries TRBV5-4 and TRBJ2-7, with 7 bases lining up with TRBD1. Germline CDR1 and CDR2: SGHNT and YYREEE (reference sequence). With 5 bases clipped from V and 0 bases from J, the junction kept 5 bases outside the gene matches. The CDR3 runs 14 residues. The chain's CDR3 is CASRRQGDSYEQYF. The DNA for the CDR3 is TGTGCCAGCAGAAGGCAGGGGGACTCCTACGAGCAGTACTTC. Based on the CDR3 plus reference TRBV5-4 and TRBJ2-7, the full variable domain is ETGVTQSPTHLIKTRGQQVTLRCSSQSGHNTVSWYQQALGQGPQFIFQYYREEENGRGNFPPRFSGLQFPNYSSELNVNALELDDSALYLCASRRQGDSYEQYFGPGTRLTVT.

This clonotype was found many times. The V gene is TRBV7-2, the J gene TRBJ1-1; D is undetermined. The V and J ends lost 1 base and 11 bases respectively, with 8 bases between them. This CDR3 region has 11 residues. CDR1 and CDR2 (germline): SGHTA, FQGNSA. The CDR3 protein is CASSLVHGAFF. In DNA, the CDR3 is TGTGCCAGCAGCTTAGTTCATGGGGCTTTCTTT.

This clonotype was counted ten times or more. The rearrangement joins TRBV7-3 to TRBJ1-1; D uncertain. The CDR3 sequence is 13 residues long. V gave up 5 bases and J gave up 2 bases, with 9 bases separating them. Germline V gives CDR1 SGHTA, CDR2 FQGTGA. CDR3 loop: CASSPGQNTEAFF. The CDR3 nucleotides are TGTGCCAGCAGCCCGGGCCAAAACACTGAAGCTTTCTTT.

This clonotype was counted ten times or more. This chain uses TRBV27 with TRBJ1-6; a weak D match, TRBD1 (5 bases). Germline CDR1 MNHEY, CDR2 SMNVEV (reference sequence). This CDR3 is 15 amino acids long. V was cut by 6 bases and J by 7 bases, with 16 bases left in between. The CDR3 coding sequence is TGTGCCAGCAGCCCCTTGGGGCCGACGAATTCACCCCTCCACTTT. It codes for CASSPLGPTNSPLHF.

The sample holds many counts of this clonotype. The chain carries TRBV19 and TRBJ1-1, with TRBD1 as a possible D gene (6 bases). The CDR3 has 15 amino acids. The V end lost 5 bases, the J end lost 4 bases, and 17 bases lay between the germline ends. Germline V gene sequence: CDR1 LNHDA, CDR2 SQIVND (reference sequence). The CDR3 here is CASSLRTAPVTEAFF. CDR3 DNA: TGTGCCAGTAGTCTTCGGACAGCGCCTGTCACTGAAGCTTTCTTT. Combining the CDR3 with reference TRBV19 and TRBJ1-1 gives the whole variable domain DGGITQSPKYLFRKEGQNVTLSCEQNLNHDAMYWYRQDPGQGLRLIYYSQIVNDFQKGDIAEGYSVSREKKESFPLTVTSAQKNPTAFYLCASSLRTAPVTEAFFGQGTRLTVV.